This TCR beta chain was sequenced for a study of monozygotic twins with inflammatory bowel disease (dated by TCRdb to between 2018 and 2021). Broadly, across the study: A total of about 28 monozygotic twin pairs were included in the full study, comprising nine German pairs (four IBD-concordant, five IBD-discordant) and 19 IBD-discordant Danish pairs. The search for disease-associated traits relied mainly on comparing, within discordant pairs, IBD patients with their genetically identical healthy co-twins. Each individual had, on average, about 151 000 unique TCRalpha sequences and 181 000 unique TCRbeta sequences available for analysis.

On the study overall, not on this receptor specifically: The results gave no support for a single strong signal or clonotype linked to IBD. Differing immunosuppressive treatments among patients may have added background noise and inter-individual variability to the repertoires. Compared with healthy twins, IBD patients shared fewer clonotypes with other individuals, and the difference was most pronounced in patients with signs of disease activity. The analysis was unable to tell different T cell subtypes apart. No difference in repertoire similarity was observed between concordant and discordant twins, possibly owing to limited statistical power. IBD patients had lower TCRbeta repertoire diversity, measured by the inverse Simpson index, than their healthy co-twins.

The CDR3 measures 14 amino acids from cysteine to phenylalanine. No DNA has been recorded. The germline V gene yields ENHRY for CDR1 and SYGVKD for CDR2. Concerning this clonotype itself: Its antigen specificity is not known.

To prepare the library, 5' RACE was applied. For each TCR library, roughly 3,600 ng of total RNA was used. For each sample, cDNA was synthesized in eight separate reactions using SMARTScribe reverse transcriptase. During cDNA synthesis, unique molecular identifiers containing a 6-nucleotide sample barcode were introduced by template switching. TCRalpha and TCRbeta cDNA was amplified in two nested PCRs of roughly 17 and 9 cycles, and bead purification was carried out after each PCR. Before amplification, the cDNA was treated with uracil DNA-glycosylase and purified using the QIAquick PCR purification kit. The second PCR added Illumina TruSeq-compatible adapters along with sample-specific barcodes. TapeStation and Qubit were used to check library quality and concentration, and roughly 4.8 ng of each library went into the pool. The pooled libraries were sequenced with 2 x 100 bp reads and custom sequencing primers on an Illumina HiSeq2500 single-index Rapid Run. The published analysis was carried out like this. MiGEC version 1.2.6 was used for UMI-based consensus assembly, which corrected PCR and sequencing errors. MiXCR version 2.1.1 handled V(D)J alignment, clonotype assembly and CDR3 extraction. Normalisation of gene usage, clonotype sharing and MAIT/NKT TCR abundance was achieved by analysing the top 1000, 10 000 and 20 000 clonotypes per sample. Diversity was computed as the inverse Simpson index with the vegan R package after downsampling to 27 000 UMIs. Statistical testing used paired Mann-Whitney U tests on the discordant twin pairs and applied Benjamini-Hochberg correction for multiple testing. After reprocessing by TCRdb, each CDR3 protein sequence is one entry, and no DNA is given. TCRdb's processing, not the authors', yielded these V and J calls. The sample's own table lists 350,000 to 550,000 distinct CDR3 sequences. The ten largest clones represent 2.4% of the sample.

From each donor, a roughly 2.5 ml peripheral blood sample was drawn into PAXgene tubes and stored at -80 degrees C. Without T cell sorting, total RNA was isolated from whole blood using the PAXgene blood miRNA kit on an automated QIAcube. Peripheral blood from monozygotic twin pairs who were concordant or discordant for inflammatory bowel disease underwent deep TCRalpha and TCRbeta repertoire profiling using unique molecular barcoding. Smoking habits were recorded for all twin pairs, and individuals were classified as current, former or never smokers. The sequenced sample was blood. This receptor was identified in a human donor with ulcerative colitis or Crohn's disease, or a healthy co-twin of an affected twin (not recorded which). Recombination joined TRBV10-3 with TRBJ1-4; TCRdb proposes TRBD1, but this gene call is untestable without DNA. The encoded CDR3 is CAISPTGVDEKLFF.